Listed below are T cell receptor beta chains from one sample, sequenced in a study of shared T cell receptors in the human thymus. Here immunoSEQ multiplex PCR was the method, and the copy in TCRdb shows in-frame clones only, minus some. The sample holds about 380,000 clones, over 90% seen once. Sequenced sample: thymocytes. These receptor sequences come from a human donor. The CDR3 runs from the conserved cysteine through the conserved F or W. Fields, in order: J gene, clone size, V gene, CDR3 protein. Size is omitted from some rows. Given values are once, few, many or a class for expanded clones.

>TRBJ2-1|.|TRBV7-8
CASSWGLAAYNEQFF
>TRBJ2-1|.|TRBV7-3
CASSPRAGVLYNEQFF
>TRBJ1-2|.|TRBV5-1
CASSLSGGIYGYTF
>TRBJ1-4|.|TRBV25-1
CASSGREINEKLFF
>TRBJ1-2|.|TRBV30
CAWSVQEDYGYTF
>TRBJ2-1|.|TRBV7-2
CASSLVLKRISSYNEQFF
>TRBJ2-5|.|TRBV29-1
CSVEGPGTSEGWETQYF
>TRBJ1-4|.|TRBV6-1
CASSEGQGGEKLFF
>TRBJ2-1|.|TRBV5-4
CASSSLTGNEQFF
>TRBJ2-7|.|TRBV27
CASGTRYEQYF
>TRBJ2-1|.|TRBV9
CASSKLPTSGRVLINNEQFF
>TRBJ2-7|once|TRBV5-1
CASSPQGGDYEQYF
>TRBJ1-4|.|TRBV14
CASSQVAAEKLFF
>TRBJ2-5|.|TRBV9
CASSGETQYF
>TRBJ2-2|.|TRBV27
CASSSNTGELFF
>TRBJ2-7|.|TRBV28
CASQGGFSYEQYF
>TRBJ1-4|once|TRBV5-4
CASSVLGQGYEKLFF
>TRBJ1-1|.|TRBV7-9
CASSLRGAFF
>TRBJ1-2|.|TRBV5-1
CASSLAQSNYTF
>TRBJ2-2|.|TRBV14
CASSQDGGHGELFF
>TRBJ2-2|.|TRBV27
CASSRLEPSGTGELFF
>TRBJ1-5|.|TRBV5-6
CASSLGAGKSNQPQHF
>TRBJ2-7|once|TRBV5-1
CASSLIEQGATYEQYF
>TRBJ2-7|.|TRBV9
CASSVAGSRSYEQYF
>TRBJ2-1|.|TRBV7-8
CASSLPGLNPNEQFF
>TRBJ1-1|.|TRBV12-5
CAGLDKGEGSEAFF
>TRBJ2-1|.|TRBV5-5
CASSLATTPQFF
>TRBJ1-1|.|TRBV12-5
CASGPLEQTTGGTEAFF
>TRBJ2-7|.|TRBV10-3
CAIKAGQGLDYEQYF
>TRBJ2-1|.|TRBV13
CASSLEPNEQFF
>TRBJ2-3|once|TRBV15
CATSRVLSPTNTDTQYF
>TRBJ2-7|.|TRBV2
CASSEGPHGSYEQYF
>TRBJ2-3|.|TRBV19
CASRAGRGLDTQYF
>TRBJ2-7|.|TRBV28
CASSATGGNHEQYF
>TRBJ2-3|.|TRBV6-1
CASTRVGGGTDTQYF
>TRBJ2-3|once|TRBV12-5
CASGLARYRQKGTDTQYF
>TRBJ2-7|.|TRBV28
CASKSTGTGSLEQYF
>TRBJ2-1|.|TRBV5-4
CASSFPIDNEQFF
>TRBJ1-5|.|TRBV28
CASIKRGARFSNQPQHF
>TRBJ1-1|.|TRBV10-3
CAISNTGRQAAFF
>TRBJ2-7|.|TRBV5-4
CASSLTSGRAGEQYF
>TRBJ2-5|.|TRBV7-9
CASSAKARDTEEAQYF
>TRBJ2-3|.|TRBV2
CASSLGTSTGDTQYF
>TRBJ2-7|.|TRBV21-1
CASSALPRDRAYEQYF
>TRBJ2-7|.|TRBV27
CASSPSGLAGVRGYEQYF
>TRBJ2-2|.|TRBV12-5
CASGLFSGELFF
>TRBJ2-7|.|TRBV4-1
CASSQDFRVSYEQYF
>TRBJ1-1|.|TRBV6-9
CASSYGTGLNTEAFF
>TRBJ1-3|once|TRBV19
CASSIFGKSGNTIYF
>TRBJ1-2|.|TRBV19
CARGNRGGAMVHGYTF
>TRBJ1-4|.|TRBV27
CASSLQGRDEKLFF
>TRBJ1-1|.|TRBV28
CASSLWGLLNTEAFF
>TRBJ2-3|few|TRBV19
CASSIGQDRGGTDTQYF